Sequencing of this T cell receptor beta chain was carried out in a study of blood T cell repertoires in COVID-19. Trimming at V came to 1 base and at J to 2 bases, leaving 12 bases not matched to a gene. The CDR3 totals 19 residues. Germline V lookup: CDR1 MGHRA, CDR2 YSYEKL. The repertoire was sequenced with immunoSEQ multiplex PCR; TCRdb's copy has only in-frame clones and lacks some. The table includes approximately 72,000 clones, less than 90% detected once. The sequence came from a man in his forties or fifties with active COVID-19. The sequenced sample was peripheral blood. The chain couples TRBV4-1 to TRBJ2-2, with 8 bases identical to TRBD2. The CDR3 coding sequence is TGCGCCAGCAGCCAAGGGGTTCTGCAGCGGGGGATAAACACCGGGGAGCTGTTTTTT. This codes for CASSQGVLQRGINTGELFF.